Following are 15 T cell receptor beta chains from one sample sequenced in a study of blood T cell repertoires in COVID-19. TCRdb keeps only in-frame clones here, not all; method: immunoSEQ multiplex PCR. This sample carries around 400,000 clones, more than 80% of them seen once, and the ten largest clones take roughly 1.2%. The specimen was peripheral blood. Receptors were obtained from a middle-aged man with acute or convalescent COVID-19.

The chain uses TRBV5-6 and TRBJ2-1; no reliable D call. The ends were cut back, 4 bases at V and 9 bases at J, with 11 bases in the middle. There are 12 residues in the CDR3. Germline V gene sequence: CDR1 SGHDT, CDR2 YYEEEE. The CDR3 DNA sequence: TGTGCCAGCAGCGTAATAGCCGCTGAGCAGTTCTTC. Amino acids: CASSVIAAEQFF.

The chain carries TRBV5-1 and TRBJ2-1, with 16 bases fitting TRBD2. CDR3 length: 19 residues. J was trimmed by 8 bases and V by 1 base; bases with no gene match: 12. Germline V CDR1 and CDR2: SGHRS, YFSETQ. The DNA for the CDR3 is TGCGCCAGCAGCTTGTACGTATCCGGGACTAGCGGGAGGGCCGATGAGCAGTTCTTC. Protein: CASSLYVSGTSGRADEQFF.

The rearrangement links TRBV5-1 to TRBJ1-1, with 8 bases lining up with TRBD1. The CDR3 spans 15 residues. In germline, CDR1 is SGHRS, CDR2 YFSETQ. The junction had 4 bases not matched to a gene; V was cut back by 3 bases and J by 0 bases. CDR3 in amino acids: CASSWGQALNTEAFF. CDR3 nucleotide sequence: TGCGCCAGCAGCTGGGGACAGGCCCTGAACACTGAAGCTTTCTTT. The full variable domain, its missing parts supplied by reference TRBV5-1 and TRBJ1-1, is KAGVTQTPRYLIKTRGQQVTLSCSPISGHRSVSWYQQTPGQGLQFLFEYFSETQRNKGNFPGRFSGRQFSNSRSEMNVSTLELGDSALYLCASSWGQALNTEAFFGQGTRLTVV.

This chain joins TRBV4-1 and TRBJ2-7, with TRBD2 matching 8 bases. Germline trimming cut 5 bases from V and 0 bases from J; bases unmatched to any gene: 6. The CDR3 spans 15 residues. Germline V gene sequence: CDR1 MGHRA, CDR2 YSYEKL. This chain's CDR3 is CASSGTSGLSYEQYF. CDR3 DNA sequence: TGCGCCAGCAGCGGAACTAGCGGCCTCTCCTACGAGCAGTACTTC.

This chain links TRBV19 with TRBJ1-1, with TRBD1 identical over 8 bases. The CDR3 runs to 15 residues. Germline-derived CDR1 and CDR2 are LNHDA and SQIVND (reference sequence). The trim removed 5 bases at V and 3 bases at J, leaving 8 bases unmatched. As DNA, the CDR3 is TGTGCCAGTAGTGCGAGCCCGGGACAGGACACTGAAGCTTTCTTT. Encoded protein: CASSASPGQDTEAFF. The full variable domain, in which reference TRBV19 and TRBJ1-1 provide the parts outside the CDR3, is DGGITQSPKYLFRKEGQNVTLSCEQNLNHDAMYWYRQDPGQGLRLIYYSQIVNDFQKGDIAEGYSVSREKKESFPLTVTSAQKNPTAFYLCASSASPGQDTEAFFGQGTRLTVV.

This chain joins TRBV24-1 and TRBJ2-3; the D gene is possibly TRBD2 (6 bases). This CDR3 is 16 amino acids long. V lost 4 bases and J lost 6, with 19 bases in between. Germline V gives CDR1 KGHDR, CDR2 SFDVKD. Here the CDR3 DNA reads TGTGCCACCAGTGAAGGTGGGGGACTCCAAAGGGATACGCAGTATTTT. This translates into CATSEGGGLQRDTQYF.

The chain links TRBV29-1 to TRBJ2-3; 13 positions match TRBD2. Germline CDR1 SQVTM, CDR2 ANQGSEA. V lost 6 bases, J lost 1 base, and 10 bases stayed unmatched. The CDR3 is 17 amino acids. The CDR3 reads CSVASTLAGGRTDTQYF. The DNA of the CDR3 is TGCAGCGTCGCCTCGACACTAGCGGGAGGGCGCACAGATACGCAGTATTTT.

Only a few counts were recorded for this clone. The chain employs TRBV6-5 and TRBJ1-1; D gene ambiguous. Germline values: CDR1 MNHEY, CDR2 SVGAGI. The CDR3 runs to 13 residues. V shed 6 bases and J shed 7 bases, with 15 bases lying between them. The CDR3 reads CASSIGEANEAFF. The CDR3 DNA sequence: TGTGCCAGCAGCATCGGAGAGGCAAATGAAGCTTTCTTT.

This clone came up a few times. The CDR3 here is CATQPHPRQGNYGYTF. In DNA form, the CDR3 reads TGTGCCACCCAGCCCCACCCGCGACAGGGGAACTATGGCTACACCTTC. The rearrangement joins TRBV5-4 to TRBJ1-2; TRBD1 aligns across 8 bases. Germline V lookup: CDR1 SGHNT, CDR2 YYREEE (reference sequence). The length of the CDR3 is 16 residues. V gave up 9 bases and J gave up 2 bases; unmatched junction bases: 15.

This clone appeared once. The gene calls are TRBV23-1 and TRBJ2-4; a weak D match, TRBD1 (6 bases). TRBV23-1 is classed as an ORF, of uncertain function. This CDR3 contains 19 residues. V was trimmed by 2 bases and J by 2 bases, leaving 22 bases between them. The CDR3 loop reads CASSQIVRGRVSSKNIQYF. For the CDR3, the DNA is TGCGCCAGCAGTCAAATAGTCAGGGGCAGGGTCTCATCCAAAAACATTCAGTACTTC.

This chain connects TRBV7-9 to TRBJ1-1; a weak D match, TRBD1 (5 bases). The V gene lost 0 bases and the J gene lost 1 base, with 9 bases spanning the gap. CDR3 size: 15 residues. The germline CDR1 and CDR2 sequences are SEHNR and FQNEAQ (reference sequence). This CDR3 is CASSLAGAGNTEAFF. In DNA, the CDR3 is TGTGCCAGCAGCTTAGCTGGGGCCGGGAACACTGAAGCTTTCTTT.

The chain joins TRBV9 to TRBJ2-7; D perhaps matches TRBD2 (6 bases). Germline CDR1 SGDLS, CDR2 YYNGEE. The CDR3 contains 16 residues. V lost 1 base and J 5 bases, leaving 19 bases between the germline ends. Written as DNA, the CDR3 is TGTGCCAGCAGCGTAAAATTAAATGGAGGGAAGCACGAGCAGTACTTC. Residues: CASSVKLNGGKHEQYF.

The chain links TRBV5-5 to TRBJ2-5; D remains ambiguous. The V and J ends lost 3 bases and 5 bases respectively, with 2 bases between them. The CDR3 spans 10 residues. Germline V gene data show CDR1 as SGHKS and CDR2 as YYEKEE (reference sequence). CDR3 residues: CASSSETQYF. In nucleotides, the CDR3 is TGTGCCAGCAGCTCGGAGACCCAGTACTTC. Drawing the rest from reference TRBV5-5 and TRBJ2-5, the complete variable domain is DAGVTQSPTHLIKTRGQQVTLRCSPISGHKSVSWYQQVLGQGPQFIFQYYEKEERGRGNFPDRFSARQFPNYSSELNVNALLLGDSALYLCASSSETQYFGPGTRLLVL.

The chain carries TRBV18 and TRBJ2-1, with D tentatively TRBD2 (6 bases). V was trimmed by 0 bases and J by 5 bases, leaving 11 bases between them. This CDR3 has 15 residues. CDR1 and CDR2 (germline): KGHSH, LQKENI. CDR3 region: CASSPPTGAHNEQFF. CDR3 DNA: TGTGCCAGCTCACCACCTACGGGAGCACACAATGAGCAGTTCTTC. The variable domain in full, with the rest retrieved from reference TRBV18 and TRBJ2-1, is NAGVMQNPRHLVRRRGQEARLRCSPMKGHSHVYWYRQLPEEGLKFMVYLQKENIIDESGMPKERFSAEFPKEGPSILRIQQVVRGDSAAYFCASSPPTGAHNEQFFGPGTRLTVL.

The CDR3, as DNA: TGTGCCAGCAGACCTACCGGACAGGGGGAAAACTATGGCTACACCTTC. Translating it yields CASRPTGQGENYGYTF. The V gene is TRBV6-2 or TRBV6-3, the J gene TRBJ1-2; 10 positions agree with TRBD1. Looked up from germline, CDR1 is MNHEY and CDR2 is SVGEGT. Germline trimming cut 6 bases from V and 2 bases from J; bases unmatched to any gene: 9. The CDR3 contains 16 residues.